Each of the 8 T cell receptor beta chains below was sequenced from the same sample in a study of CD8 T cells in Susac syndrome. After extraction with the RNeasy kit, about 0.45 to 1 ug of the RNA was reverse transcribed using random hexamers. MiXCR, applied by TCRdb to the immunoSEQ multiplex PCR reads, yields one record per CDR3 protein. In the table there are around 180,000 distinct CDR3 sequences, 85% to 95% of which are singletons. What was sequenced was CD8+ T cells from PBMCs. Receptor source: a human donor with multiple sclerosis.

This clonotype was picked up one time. The CDR3 DNA reads as TGTGCCAGCAGTGATAAGGGGGGTAATGAAAAACTGTTTTTT. Amino acid sequence: CASSDKGGNEKLFF. The V gene is TRBV25-1, the J gene TRBJ1-4; D is perhaps TRBD1 (6 bases). Germline V CDR1 and CDR2: MGHDK, SYGVNS. CDR3 length: 14 amino acids. V gave up 3 bases and J gave up 4 bases, with 9 bases separating them. Together with reference TRBV25-1 and TRBJ1-4, the CDR3 gives the full variable domain: EADIYQTPRYLVIGTGKKITLECSQTMGHDKMYWYQQDPGMELHLIHYSYGVNSTEKGDLSSESTVSRIRTEHFPLTLESARPSHTSQYLCASSDKGGNEKLFFGSGTQLSVL.

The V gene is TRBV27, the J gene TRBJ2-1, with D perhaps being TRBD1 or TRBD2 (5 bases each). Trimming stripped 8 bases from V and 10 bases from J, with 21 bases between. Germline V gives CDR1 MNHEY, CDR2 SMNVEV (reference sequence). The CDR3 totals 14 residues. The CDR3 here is CASFGLAGTKEQFF. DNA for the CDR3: TGTGCCAGCTTTGGGCTCGCCGGGACGAAGGAGCAGTTCTTC.

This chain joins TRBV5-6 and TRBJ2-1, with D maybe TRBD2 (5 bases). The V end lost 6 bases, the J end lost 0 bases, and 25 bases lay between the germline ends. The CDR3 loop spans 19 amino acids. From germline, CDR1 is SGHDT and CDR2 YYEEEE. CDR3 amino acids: CASKKDLGIQVDSYNEQFF. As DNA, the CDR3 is TGTGCCAGCAAGAAGGACTTAGGAATTCAAGTTGACTCCTACAATGAGCAGTTCTTC.

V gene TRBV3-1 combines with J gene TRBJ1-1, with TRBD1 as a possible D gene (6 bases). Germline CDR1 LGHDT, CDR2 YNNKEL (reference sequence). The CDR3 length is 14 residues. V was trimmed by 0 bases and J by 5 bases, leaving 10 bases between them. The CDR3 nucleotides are TGTGCCAGCAGCCAAGAGGGAGGGGGGACTGAAGCTTTCTTT. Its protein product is CASSQEGGGTEAFF.

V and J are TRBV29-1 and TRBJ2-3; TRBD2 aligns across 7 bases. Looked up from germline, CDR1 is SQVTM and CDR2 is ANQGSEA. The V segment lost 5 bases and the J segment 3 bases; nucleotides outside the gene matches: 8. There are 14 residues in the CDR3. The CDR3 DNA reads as TGCAGCGTTTCCGGACTAGGTCCAACAGATACGCAGTATTTT. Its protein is CSVSGLGPTDTQYF.

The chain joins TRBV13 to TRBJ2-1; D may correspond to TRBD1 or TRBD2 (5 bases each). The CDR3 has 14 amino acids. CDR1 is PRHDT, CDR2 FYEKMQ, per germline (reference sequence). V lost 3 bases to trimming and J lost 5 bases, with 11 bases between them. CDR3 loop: CASSLVWGHNEQFF. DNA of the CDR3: TGTGCCAGCAGCTTGGTCTGGGGACACAATGAGCAGTTCTTC. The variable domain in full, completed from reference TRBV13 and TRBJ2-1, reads AAGVIQSPRHLIKEKRETATLKCYPIPRHDTVYWYQQGPGQDPQFLISFYEKMQSDKGSIPDRFSAQQFSDYHSELNMSSLELGDSALYFCASSLVWGHNEQFFGPGTRLTVL.

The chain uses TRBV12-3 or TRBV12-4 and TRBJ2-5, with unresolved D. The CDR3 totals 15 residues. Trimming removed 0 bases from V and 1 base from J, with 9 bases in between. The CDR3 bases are TGTGCCAGCAGTTTAGCGCCAACCCCCCAAGAGACCCAGTACTTC. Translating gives CASSLAPTPQETQYF.

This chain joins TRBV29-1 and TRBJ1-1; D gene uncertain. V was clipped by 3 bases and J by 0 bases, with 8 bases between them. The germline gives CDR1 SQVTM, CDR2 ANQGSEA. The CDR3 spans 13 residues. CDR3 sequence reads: CSVDFGLNTEAFF. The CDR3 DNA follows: TGCAGCGTTGATTTCGGCTTGAACACTGAAGCTTTCTTT.